This passage covers 19 T cell receptor beta chains from one sample sequenced in a study of cytotoxic CD8 clonotypes in ibrutinib-treated CLL. This table comes from immunoSEQ multiplex PCR, and its TCRdb copy is limited to in-frame clones, with some not included. The repertoire holds 150,000 or so clones, with 60% to 85% as singletons. Sequences were derived from PBMCs, sampled after 24 months of ibrutinib treatment. The receptors derive from a human donor with chronic lymphocytic leukemia.

This clone was observed a few times. The genes are TRBV25-1 and TRBJ1-5; possible D gene TRBD1, 5 bases. The germline V gene encodes CDR1 MGHDK and CDR2 SYGVNS. This CDR3 is 15 amino acids long. Trimming left V 6 bases short and J 7 bases short, with 19 bases between. As DNA, the CDR3 is TGTGCCAGCAGCCCCTCGGGGGGGTCAGGGCAGCCCCAGCATTTT. This codes for CASSPSGGSGQPQHF.

This clone occurred once. CDR3: CASSLMGSAGELFF. The CDR3, as DNA: TGTGCCAGCAGCTTAATGGGATCGGCCGGGGAGCTGTTTTTT. The chain joins TRBV7-3 to TRBJ2-2; no definite D call. Between the trimmed V and J ends, which lost 1 base and 6 bases, there was a span of 9 bases. Germline values: CDR1 SGHTA, CDR2 FQGTGA. The CDR3 consists of 14 residues.

The CDR3 nucleotides are TGTGCCAGCAGTTTCCACCAACTACGGGGCACTCCCGCGGGCAATCAGCCCCAGCATTTT. Translation gives CASSFHQLRGTPAGNQPQHF. This chain joins TRBV27 and TRBJ1-5; TRBD1 might be the D (5 bases). CDR3 length: 20 amino acids. Germline V gene data show CDR1 as MNHEY and CDR2 as SMNVEV (reference sequence). Trimming removed 3 bases from V and 2 bases from J, with 26 bases in between.

The rearrangement links TRBV27 to TRBJ1-5; D unresolved. The CDR3 length is 13 residues. Per germline, CDR1 MNHEY and CDR2 SMNVEV (reference sequence). Trimming pared 6 bases from V and 2 bases from J, leaving 8 bases between. In DNA form, the CDR3 reads TGTGCCAGCAGGCGCTGGGGCAATCAGCCCCAGCATTTT. Its translation is CASRRWGNQPQHF.

The chain carries TRBV5-1 and TRBJ1-2; 8 nucleotides line up with TRBD1. V was clipped by 0 bases and J by 8 bases; unmatched bases: 15. Germline V gives CDR1 SGHRS, CDR2 YFSETQ. This CDR3 is 17 amino acids long. CDR3 nucleotide sequence: TGCGCCAGCAGCTTGGAACCAAGGACAGGGCCTTCCCGGGGCTACACCTTC. It codes for CASSLEPRTGPSRGYTF.

As concerns this clone: A much bigger clone sits one base away, suggesting this may be a read error. The same CDR3 also results from other DNA sequences found in this sample. This chain connects TRBV5-1 to TRBJ1-1; D not resolved. Per the germline V gene, CDR1 is SGHRS and CDR2 is YFSETQ. The V end was cut by 0 bases, the J end by 3 bases, with 3 bases between. The CDR3 totals 12 residues. CDR3 bases: TGCGCCAGCAGCTTGGGGGACACTGAAGCTTTCTTT. The encoded protein is CASSLGDTEAFF.

The chain joins TRBV5-4 to TRBJ2-1; no clear D gene. The ends were cut back, 0 bases at V and 10 bases at J, with 11 bases in the middle. The CDR3 totals 13 residues. CDR1 is SGHNT, CDR2 YYREEE, per germline (reference sequence). CDR3 residues: CASSLAVSGEQFF. CDR3 DNA: TGTGCCAGCAGCTTGGCCGTGTCCGGCGAGCAGTTCTTC. The full variable domain, with the rest looked up from reference TRBV5-4 and TRBJ2-1, is ETGVTQSPTHLIKTRGQQVTLRCSSQSGHNTVSWYQQALGQGPQFIFQYYREEENGRGNFPPRFSGLQFPNYSSELNVNALELDDSALYLCASSLAVSGEQFFGPGTRLTVL.

The V gene is TRBV11-2, the J gene TRBJ2-1; TRBD1 or TRBD2 may be the D gene (5 bases each). The CDR3 is made up of 17 amino acids. In germline, CDR1 is SGHAT, CDR2 FQNNGV. The ends were cut back, 1 base at V and 0 bases at J, with 13 bases in the middle. CDR3 loop: CASSLVGALPSYNEQFF. The DNA of the CDR3 is TGTGCCAGCAGCTTAGTCGGGGCCCTCCCCTCCTACAATGAGCAGTTCTTC. Using reference TRBV11-2 and TRBJ2-1 for the parts outside the CDR3, the full variable domain is EAGVAQSPRYKIIEKRQSVAFWCNPISGHATLYWYQQILGQGPKLLIQFQNNGVVDDSQLPKDRFSAERLKGVDSTLKIQPAKLEDSAVYLCASSLVGALPSYNEQFFGPGTRLTVL.

V is TRBV2 and J is TRBJ2-1, with 10 bases that match TRBD2. With 8 bases clipped from V and 9 bases from J, the junction kept 13 bases outside the gene matches. The CDR3 covers 15 residues. The V gene's germline CDR1 is SNHLY and CDR2 FYNNEI. The CDR3 coding sequence is TGTGCCAGCCTCAGTGGGCTAGCGGGAGTTGGTGAGCAGTTCTTC. Encoded protein: CASLSGLAGVGEQFF.

The DNA of the CDR3 is TGCGCCAGCAGCGAAGGGAATGAGCAGTTCTTC. It codes for CASSEGNEQFF. The chain couples TRBV5-1 to TRBJ2-1; D unresolved. The CDR3 length is 11 residues. Germline V gene data show CDR1 as SGHRS and CDR2 as YFSETQ. Deletions cut 4 bases from V and 7 bases from J, with 6 bases between.

The chain has TRBV7-9 and TRBJ1-1, with D possibly being TRBD1 (5 bases). Between the trimmed V and J ends, which lost 5 bases and 1 base, there was a span of 8 bases. CDR3 length: 13 amino acids. Germline CDR1 and CDR2: SEHNR and FQNEAQ (reference sequence). The CDR3: CASSQGTNTEAFF. CDR3 DNA sequence: TGTGCCAGCAGCCAAGGGACGAACACTGAAGCTTTCTTT.

The V gene is TRBV2, the J gene TRBJ2-2, with 8 positions matching TRBD1. Germline lookup yields CDR1 SNHLY and CDR2 FYNNEI. The CDR3 is made up of 16 amino acids. Germline trimming cut 4 bases from V and 0 bases from J; bases unmatched to any gene: 4. DNA of the CDR3: TGTGCCAGCAGTGGGACAGGGATCGCGAACACCGGGGAGCTGTTTTTT. Amino acid sequence: CASSGTGIANTGELFF.

The chain carries TRBV5-1 and TRBJ1-5; D remains unclear. V was cut by 0 bases and J by 1 base, with 8 bases left in between. CDR3 length: 15 residues. CDR1 and CDR2 from the germline V gene are SGHRS and YFSETQ. The CDR3 is CASSLAVGSNQPQHF. The CDR3, as DNA: TGCGCCAGCAGCTTGGCCGTGGGCAGCAATCAGCCCCAGCATTTT.

The gene calls are TRBV20-1 and TRBJ1-5; D uncertain. CDR3 size: 10 residues. Trimming took 6 bases from V and 9 from J, leaving 9 bases between them. Germline CDR1 is DFQATT and CDR2 is SNEGSKA (reference sequence). CDR3 in DNA: TGCAGTGCCTCAAGTTGGCCCCAGCATTTT. The encoded protein is CSASSWPQHF.

The CDR3: CASSLGARDYEQYF. CDR3 sequence (DNA): TGTGCCAGCAGCTTAGGGGCCAGAGACTACGAGCAGTACTTC. The V and J genes are TRBV11-3 and TRBJ2-7; D unclear. The CDR3 totals 14 residues. V lost 1 base and J lost 3, with 10 bases in between. Germline assignment: CDR1 SGHNT and CDR2 YENEEA.

In its sample, this clone was seen a few times. V usage is TRBV7-2 and J usage is TRBJ2-1; 10 bases align to TRBD1. The germline V gene has CDR1 SGHTA and CDR2 FQGNSA. V shed 4 bases and J 6 bases; nucleotides not matched to a gene: 6. CDR3 length: 15 amino acids. The CDR3, as DNA: TGTGCCAGCAGCTCCCGGACAGGGGGTCGCAATGAGCAGTTCTTC. Its protein product is CASSSRTGGRNEQFF.

The chain employs TRBV14 and TRBJ2-7; TRBD2 agrees at 8 bases. This CDR3 comprises 12 residues. The trim removed 4 bases at V and 12 bases at J, leaving 8 bases unmatched. Germline CDR1 and CDR2: SGHDN and FVKESK. The CDR3 bases are TGTGCCAGCAGCCTTGGGCCGGGGACTAGGTACTTC. Translating it yields CASSLGPGTRYF.

This rearrangement joins TRBV28 to TRBJ2-7, with D perhaps TRBD1 or TRBD2 (5 bases each). Trimming removed 1 base from V and 6 bases from J, with 7 bases in between. Germline V lookup: CDR1 MDHEN, CDR2 SYDVKM. The CDR3 contains 12 residues. CDR3 bases: TGTGCCAGCAGTTTATCTGGGGGCGAGCAGTACTTC. Its translation is CASSLSGGEQYF.

The chain couples TRBV7-2 to TRBJ2-7, with 8 bases fitting TRBD2. Germline loops: CDR1 SGHTA, CDR2 FQGNSA. V gave up 5 bases and J gave up 6 bases; unmatched junction bases: 6. CDR3 length equals 13 residues. The CDR3: CASSPDAGGEQYF. In DNA form, the CDR3 reads TGTGCCAGCAGCCCGGATGCGGGGGGCGAGCAGTACTTC.